This T cell receptor (beta chain) comes out of a study of early T cells in non-severe SARS-CoV-2 infection. Germline CDR1 and CDR2: ENHRY and SYGVKD. The CDR3 length is 15 residues. With 5 bases removed from V and 0 bases from J, the gap between germline ends came to 13 bases. A single record per CDR3 protein comes from TCRdb applying MiXCR to the 5' RACE reads. The sample shows approximately 70,000 distinct CDR3 sequences, 5% of them seen only once. The chain joins TRBV10-3 to TRBJ1-2; no firm D call. The specimen comprised whole blood, sampled at baseline. This clonotype originated in an adult who was a healthcare worker with PCR-confirmed SARS-CoV-2 infection or an uninfected control (not recorded which). CDR3: CAISPGPKANYGYTF. CDR3 sequence (DNA): TGTGCCATCAGTCCTGGACCGAAAGCTAACTATGGCTACACCTTC.